Listed below are T cell receptor beta chains from one sample, sequenced in a study of cytomegalovirus exposure and HLA in healthy donors. Data came from immunoSEQ multiplex PCR; TCRdb stores just in-frame clones and leaves some out. The profile covers around 94,000 clones, with around four fifths appearing a single time and just over 2.5% taken by the ten largest. The source material was PBMCs. Every receptor here comes from a man aged 40-49 years in good health and CMV-seronegative. Each CDR3 is given with its conserved first and last residue. Each record gives: V gene, CDR3 protein.

v_call: TRBV14; cdr3_aa: CASSQDPRGQFF
v_call: TRBV4-2; cdr3_aa: CASSQPQTGDGNQPQHF
v_call: TRBV27; cdr3_aa: CASSLRTGATTGELFF
v_call: TRBV5-1; cdr3_aa: CASSRGTANTEAFF
v_call: TRBV5-1; cdr3_aa: CASSRPGLADRNTGELFF
v_call: TRBV9; cdr3_aa: CASSVGSGTDTQYF
v_call: TRBV15; cdr3_aa: CATRPERGLIGETQYF
v_call: TRBV5-1; cdr3_aa: CASSLGPGSGNTIYF
v_call: TRBV7-2; cdr3_aa: CASSLGGDLETQYF
v_call: TRBV9; cdr3_aa: CASSEGARGLQETQYF
v_call: TRBV18; cdr3_aa: CASSSTNEQFF
v_call: TRBV29-1; cdr3_aa: CSGQYRGMNTEAFF
v_call: TRBV12-5; cdr3_aa: CASGLPSSGNTIYF
v_call: TRBV7-9; cdr3_aa: CASSSWLGGKTEAFF
v_call: TRBV2; cdr3_aa: CASSEFRGQGNEQYF
v_call: TRBV4-1; cdr3_aa: CASSPNLQGRTEAFF
v_call: TRBV4-2; cdr3_aa: CASSPTGTSPPDTQYF
v_call: TRBV2; cdr3_aa: CATRGQGTNYGYTF
v_call: TRBV4-1; cdr3_aa: CASSHPLRPFSEFTEQFF
v_call: TRBV10-2; cdr3_aa: CASRVAGANTGELFF
v_call: TRBV7-2; cdr3_aa: CASSLQAYGDNTEAFF
v_call: TRBV5-4; cdr3_aa: CASSPAGIDTQYF
v_call: TRBV5-5; cdr3_aa: CASSSGLLRWNEKLFF
v_call: TRBV27; cdr3_aa: CASKTLPYSGGDTQYF
v_call: TRBV28; cdr3_aa: CASNNYGGTEAFF
v_call: TRBV5-4; cdr3_aa: CASSQDVSYGYTF
v_call: TRBV6-6; cdr3_aa: CASTQQVYNEQFF
v_call: TRBV30; cdr3_aa: CAWSVHPNTGELFF
v_call: TRBV29-1; cdr3_aa: CSVQTGRGGYTF
v_call: TRBV6-6; cdr3_aa: CASSLYGTGLGRLFF
v_call: TRBV6-1; cdr3_aa: CASSDGGDSYEQYF
v_call: TRBV7-2; cdr3_aa: CASSLAQGQETQYF
v_call: TRBV13; cdr3_aa: CASSYSAGTYEQYF
v_call: TRBV6-4; cdr3_aa: CASSERQRQPQHF
v_call: TRBV14; cdr3_aa: CASSQEGRSIEQFF
v_call: TRBV4-3; cdr3_aa: CASSQVGQGADTQYF